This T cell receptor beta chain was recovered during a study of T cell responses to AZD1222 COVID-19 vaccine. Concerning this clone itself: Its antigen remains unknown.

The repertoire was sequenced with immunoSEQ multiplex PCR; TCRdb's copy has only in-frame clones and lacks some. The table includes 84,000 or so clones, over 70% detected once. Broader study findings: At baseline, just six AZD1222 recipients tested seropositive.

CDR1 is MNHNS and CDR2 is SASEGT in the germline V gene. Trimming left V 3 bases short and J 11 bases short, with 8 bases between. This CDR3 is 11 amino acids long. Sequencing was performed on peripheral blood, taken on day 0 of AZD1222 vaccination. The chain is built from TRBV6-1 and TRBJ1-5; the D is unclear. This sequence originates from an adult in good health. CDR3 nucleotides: TGTGCCAGCAGTGACGGAGTGGCCCAGCATTTT. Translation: CASSDGVAQHF.